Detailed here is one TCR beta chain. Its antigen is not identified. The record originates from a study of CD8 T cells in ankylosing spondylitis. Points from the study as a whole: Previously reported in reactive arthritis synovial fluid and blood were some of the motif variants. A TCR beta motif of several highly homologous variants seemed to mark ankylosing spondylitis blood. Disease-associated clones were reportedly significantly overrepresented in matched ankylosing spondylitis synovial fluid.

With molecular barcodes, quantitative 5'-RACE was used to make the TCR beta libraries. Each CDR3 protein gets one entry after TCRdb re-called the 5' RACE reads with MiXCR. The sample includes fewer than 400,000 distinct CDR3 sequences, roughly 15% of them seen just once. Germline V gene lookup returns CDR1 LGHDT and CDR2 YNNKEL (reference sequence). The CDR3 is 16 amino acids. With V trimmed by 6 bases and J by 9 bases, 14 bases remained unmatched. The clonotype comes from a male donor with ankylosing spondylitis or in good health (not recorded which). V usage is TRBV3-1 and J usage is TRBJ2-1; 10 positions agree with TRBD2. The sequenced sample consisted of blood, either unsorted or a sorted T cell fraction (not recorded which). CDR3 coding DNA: TGTGCCAGCAGAGAGTCGGGAGCGGGAGGGCCGGTTGAGCAGTTCTTC. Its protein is CASRESGAGGPVEQFF.